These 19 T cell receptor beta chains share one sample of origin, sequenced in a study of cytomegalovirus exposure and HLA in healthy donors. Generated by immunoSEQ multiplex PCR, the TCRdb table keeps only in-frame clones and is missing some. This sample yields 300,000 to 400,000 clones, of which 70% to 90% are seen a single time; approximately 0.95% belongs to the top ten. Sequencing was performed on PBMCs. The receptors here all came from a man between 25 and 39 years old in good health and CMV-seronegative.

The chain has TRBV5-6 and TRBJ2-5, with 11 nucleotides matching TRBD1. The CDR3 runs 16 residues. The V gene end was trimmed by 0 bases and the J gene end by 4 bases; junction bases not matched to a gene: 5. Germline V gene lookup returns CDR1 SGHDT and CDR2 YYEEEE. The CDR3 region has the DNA TGTGCCAGCAGCTTGGGAGGGACAGGGGGTGTAGAGACCCAGTACTTC. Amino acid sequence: CASSLGGTGGVETQYF.

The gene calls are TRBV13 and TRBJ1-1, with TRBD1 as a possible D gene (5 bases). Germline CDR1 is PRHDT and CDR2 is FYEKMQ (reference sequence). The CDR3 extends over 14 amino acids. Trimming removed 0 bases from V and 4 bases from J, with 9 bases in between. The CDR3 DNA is TGTGCCAGCAGCTTAGGCCAAGGGGTCACTGAAGCTTTCTTT. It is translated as CASSLGQGVTEAFF.

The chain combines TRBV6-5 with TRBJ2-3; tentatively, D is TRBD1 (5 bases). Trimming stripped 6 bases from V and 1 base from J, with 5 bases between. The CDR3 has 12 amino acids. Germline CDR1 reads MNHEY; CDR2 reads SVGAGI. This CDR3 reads CASRGRTDTQYF. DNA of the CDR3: TGTGCCAGCAGGGGGCGCACAGATACGCAGTATTTT.

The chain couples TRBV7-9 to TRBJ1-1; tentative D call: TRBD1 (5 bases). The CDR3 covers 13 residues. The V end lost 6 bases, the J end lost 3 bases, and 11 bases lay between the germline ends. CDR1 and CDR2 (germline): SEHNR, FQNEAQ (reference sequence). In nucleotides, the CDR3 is TGTGCCAGCAGTTTGAGACAGTACACTGAAGCTTTCTTT. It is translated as CASSLRQYTEAFF.

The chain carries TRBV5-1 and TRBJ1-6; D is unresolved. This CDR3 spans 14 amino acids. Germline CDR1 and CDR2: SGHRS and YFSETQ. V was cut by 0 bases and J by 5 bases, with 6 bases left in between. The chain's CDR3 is CASSLANNNSPLHF. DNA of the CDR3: TGCGCCAGCAGCTTGGCCAACAATAATTCACCCCTCCACTTT.

The CDR3: CATSGGQGYEQYF. The CDR3 DNA is TGTGCCACGTCCGGGGGACAGGGCTACGAGCAGTACTTC. The rearrangement links TRBV10-3 to TRBJ2-7, with 9 bases that match TRBD1. The CDR3 spans 13 residues. CDR1 and CDR2 from the germline V gene are ENHRY and SYGVKD. Trimming took 10 bases from V and 3 from J; bases not matched to a gene: 7.

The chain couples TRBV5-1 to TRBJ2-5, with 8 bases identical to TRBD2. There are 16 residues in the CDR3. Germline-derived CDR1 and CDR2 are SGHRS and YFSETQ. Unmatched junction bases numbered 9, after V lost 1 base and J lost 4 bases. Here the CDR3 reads CASSLWAGGGLETQYF. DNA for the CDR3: TGCGCCAGCAGCTTGTGGGCTGGCGGGGGGCTAGAGACCCAGTACTTC.

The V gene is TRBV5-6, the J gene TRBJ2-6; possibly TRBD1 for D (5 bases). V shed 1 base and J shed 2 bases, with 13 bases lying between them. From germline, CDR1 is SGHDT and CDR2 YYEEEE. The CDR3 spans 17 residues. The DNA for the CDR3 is TGTGCCAGCAGCTTGTTTACCGAAGGGGCTGGGGCCAACGTCCTGACTTTC. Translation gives CASSLFTEGAGANVLTF.

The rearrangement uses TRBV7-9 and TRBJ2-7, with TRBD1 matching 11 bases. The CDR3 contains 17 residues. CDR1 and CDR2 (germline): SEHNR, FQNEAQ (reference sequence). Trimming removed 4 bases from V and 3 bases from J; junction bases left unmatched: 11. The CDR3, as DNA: TGTGCCAGCAGCTCGGCCCACACGGGACAGGGGGACTACGAGCAGTACTTC. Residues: CASSSAHTGQGDYEQYF.

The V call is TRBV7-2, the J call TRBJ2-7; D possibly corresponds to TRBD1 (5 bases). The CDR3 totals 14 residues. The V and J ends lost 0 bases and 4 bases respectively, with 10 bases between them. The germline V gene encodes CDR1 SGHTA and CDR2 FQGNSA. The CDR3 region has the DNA TGTGCCAGCAGCTTAGCAGGGGCTAGGTACGAGCAGTACTTC. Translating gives CASSLAGARYEQYF. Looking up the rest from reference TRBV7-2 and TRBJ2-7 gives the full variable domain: GAGVSQSPSNKVTEKGKDVELRCDPISGHTALYWYRQSLGQGLEFLIYFQGNSAPDKSGLPSDRFSAERTGGSVSTLTIQRTQQEDSAVYLCASSLAGARYEQYFGPGTRLTVT.

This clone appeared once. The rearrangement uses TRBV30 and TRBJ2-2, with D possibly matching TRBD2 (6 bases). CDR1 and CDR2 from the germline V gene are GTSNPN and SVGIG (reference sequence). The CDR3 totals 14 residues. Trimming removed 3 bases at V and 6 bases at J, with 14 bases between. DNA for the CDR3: TGTGCCTGGAGGACTCCGGGCGGGGCCGGGGAGCTGTTTTTT. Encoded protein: CAWRTPGGAGELFF.

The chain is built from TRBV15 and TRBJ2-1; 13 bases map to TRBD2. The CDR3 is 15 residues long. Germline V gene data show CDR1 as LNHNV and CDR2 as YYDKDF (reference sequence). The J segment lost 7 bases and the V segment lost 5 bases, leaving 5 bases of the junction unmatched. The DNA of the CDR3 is TGTGCCACCAGCCACACTAGCGGGGGGGCGAATGAGCAGTTCTTC. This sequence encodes CATSHTSGGANEQFF.

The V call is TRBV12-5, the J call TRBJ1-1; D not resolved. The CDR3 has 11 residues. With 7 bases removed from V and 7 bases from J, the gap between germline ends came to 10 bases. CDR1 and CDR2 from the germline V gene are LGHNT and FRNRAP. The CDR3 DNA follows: TGTGCTAGTGCTATAGATGTTGAAGCTTTCTTT. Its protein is CASAIDVEAFF.

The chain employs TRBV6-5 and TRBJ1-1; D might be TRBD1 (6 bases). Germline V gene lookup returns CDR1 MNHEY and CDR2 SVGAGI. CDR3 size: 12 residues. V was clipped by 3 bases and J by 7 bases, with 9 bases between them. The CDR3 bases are TGTGCCAGCAGTTATTCAGGGGATGAAGCTTTCTTT. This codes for CASSYSGDEAFF.

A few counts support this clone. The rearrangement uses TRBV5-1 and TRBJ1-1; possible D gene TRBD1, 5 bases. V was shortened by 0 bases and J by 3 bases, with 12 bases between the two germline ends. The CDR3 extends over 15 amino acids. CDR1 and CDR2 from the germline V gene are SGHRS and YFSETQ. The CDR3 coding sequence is TGCGCCAGCAGCTTGGCGGCAGGGAGGGACACTGAAGCTTTCTTT. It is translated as CASSLAAGRDTEAFF.

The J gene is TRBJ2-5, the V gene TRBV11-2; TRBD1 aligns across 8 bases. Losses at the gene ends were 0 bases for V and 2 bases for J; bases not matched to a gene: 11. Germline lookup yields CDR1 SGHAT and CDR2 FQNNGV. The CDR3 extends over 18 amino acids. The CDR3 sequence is CASSLDEQGAGGQETQYF. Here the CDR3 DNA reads TGTGCCAGCAGCTTAGATGAGCAGGGGGCAGGGGGTCAAGAGACCCAGTACTTC.

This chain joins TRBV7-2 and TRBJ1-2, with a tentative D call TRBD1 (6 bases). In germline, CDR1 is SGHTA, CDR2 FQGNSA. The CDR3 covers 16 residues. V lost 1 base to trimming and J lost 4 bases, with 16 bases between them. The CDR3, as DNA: TGTGCCAGCAGCTTAGTGGGTGGGGGCGGCGGCTATGGCTACACCTTC. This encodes CASSLVGGGGGYGYTF.

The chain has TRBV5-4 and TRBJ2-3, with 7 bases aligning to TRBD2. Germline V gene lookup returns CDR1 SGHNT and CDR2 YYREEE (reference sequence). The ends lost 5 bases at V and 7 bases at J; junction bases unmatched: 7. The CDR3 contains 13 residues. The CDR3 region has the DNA TGTGCCAGCAGAAGCGGGGCCACCCATACGCAGTATTTT. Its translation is CASRSGATHTQYF.

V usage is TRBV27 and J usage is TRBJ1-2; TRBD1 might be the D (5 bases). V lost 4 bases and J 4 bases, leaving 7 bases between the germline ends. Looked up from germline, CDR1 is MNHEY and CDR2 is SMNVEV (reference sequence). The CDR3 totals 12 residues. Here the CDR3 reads CASSSDSYGYTF. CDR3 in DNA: TGTGCCAGCAGTTCAGACAGCTATGGCTACACCTTC.